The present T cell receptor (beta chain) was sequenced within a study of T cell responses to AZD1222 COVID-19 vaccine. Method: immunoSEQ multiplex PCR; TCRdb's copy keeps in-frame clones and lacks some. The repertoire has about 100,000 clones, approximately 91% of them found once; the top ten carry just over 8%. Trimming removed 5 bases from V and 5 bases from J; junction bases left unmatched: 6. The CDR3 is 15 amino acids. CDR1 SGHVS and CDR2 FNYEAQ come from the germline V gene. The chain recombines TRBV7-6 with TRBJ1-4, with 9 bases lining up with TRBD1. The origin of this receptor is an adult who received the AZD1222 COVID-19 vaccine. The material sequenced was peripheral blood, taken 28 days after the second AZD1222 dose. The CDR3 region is CASSLTGGWNEKLFF. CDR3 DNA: TGTGCCAGCAGCCTGACAGGGGGATGGAATGAAAAACTGTTTTTT.